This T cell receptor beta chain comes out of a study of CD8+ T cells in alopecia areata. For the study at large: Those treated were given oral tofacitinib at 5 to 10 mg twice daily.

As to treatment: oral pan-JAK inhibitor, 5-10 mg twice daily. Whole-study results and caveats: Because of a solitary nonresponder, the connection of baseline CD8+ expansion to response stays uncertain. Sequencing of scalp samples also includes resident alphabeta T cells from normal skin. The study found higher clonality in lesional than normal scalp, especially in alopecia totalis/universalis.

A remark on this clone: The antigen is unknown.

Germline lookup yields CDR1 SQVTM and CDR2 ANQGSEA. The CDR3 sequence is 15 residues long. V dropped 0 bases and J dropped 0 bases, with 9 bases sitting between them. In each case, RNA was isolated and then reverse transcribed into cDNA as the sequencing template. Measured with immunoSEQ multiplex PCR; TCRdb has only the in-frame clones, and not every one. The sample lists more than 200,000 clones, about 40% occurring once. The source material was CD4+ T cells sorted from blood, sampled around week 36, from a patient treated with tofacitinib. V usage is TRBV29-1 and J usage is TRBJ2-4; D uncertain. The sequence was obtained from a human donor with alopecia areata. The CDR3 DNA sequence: TGCAGCGTTGAAGATCGTCAGCTAGCCAAAAACATTCAGTACTTC. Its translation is CSVEDRQLAKNIQYF.